Many counts were recorded for the clone carrying this T cell receptor (beta chain). Thyroid surgery had not been preceded by any treatment in any patient. J gave up 3 bases and V 3 bases, and 1 base lay outside the gene matches. The CDR3 contains 15 residues. CDR1 is MDHEN, CDR2 SYDVKM, per germline. Using MiXCR, TCRdb re-called clones from the PCR reads. The sample lists 40,000 to 45,000 clones; under 4% were seen once. This specimen belongs to a study of metastatic and nonmetastatic thyroid tumors. Study details: A comparison of repertoires was made across blood and tumor or nodule tissue from malignant and benign thyroid patients.

This TCR was recovered from a female donor with papillary thyroid cancer or a benign thyroid nodule (not recorded which). Some clones in this sample may be carry-over from other donors' samples. Material: blood. The chain links TRBV28 to TRBJ2-7; TRBD2 agrees at 14 bases. In DNA form, the CDR3 reads TGTGCCAGCAGTTTCGGGACTAGCGGGAGCTACGAGCAGTACTTC. Its protein is CASSFGTSGSYEQYF.